The clone carrying this T cell receptor (beta chain) has ten or more counts. Its antigen is currently unknown. V trimming: 5 bases; J trimming: 4 bases; junction bases outside the gene matches: 14. The CDR3 is made up of 17 amino acids. Germline CDR1 and CDR2: SGHRS and YFSETQ. TCRdb used MiXCR to reprocess the 5' RACE reads, holding one entry per CDR3 protein. The sample shows fewer than 450,000 distinct CDR3 sequences, approximately 17% of them seen only once. These data come from a study of CD8 T cells in ankylosing spondylitis. Broader study findings: According to the report, clones linked to the disease were significantly enriched in matched synovial fluid samples taken from ankylosing spondylitis patients. About 8 highly homologous variants formed a TCR beta motif that appeared characteristic of ankylosing spondylitis blood. Previous work reported some of these motif variants in the synovial fluid and blood of reactive arthritis.

Material for sequencing was blood, either unsorted or a sorted T cell fraction (not recorded which). The sequence was obtained from a male donor with ankylosing spondylitis. The V and J genes are TRBV5-1 and TRBJ2-3; TRBD1 agrees at 9 bases. The CDR3 DNA reads as TGCGCCAGCAGTTCGGGCGGTACAGGGGGCGCTGCAGATACGCAGTATTTT. Its translation: CASSSGGTGGAADTQYF. The full variable domain, completed using reference TRBV5-1 and TRBJ2-3, is KAGVTQTPRYLIKTRGQQVTLSCSPISGHRSVSWYQQTPGQGLQFLFEYFSETQRNKGNFPGRFSGRQFSNSRSEMNVSTLELGDSALYLCASSSGGTGGAADTQYFGPGTRLTVL.